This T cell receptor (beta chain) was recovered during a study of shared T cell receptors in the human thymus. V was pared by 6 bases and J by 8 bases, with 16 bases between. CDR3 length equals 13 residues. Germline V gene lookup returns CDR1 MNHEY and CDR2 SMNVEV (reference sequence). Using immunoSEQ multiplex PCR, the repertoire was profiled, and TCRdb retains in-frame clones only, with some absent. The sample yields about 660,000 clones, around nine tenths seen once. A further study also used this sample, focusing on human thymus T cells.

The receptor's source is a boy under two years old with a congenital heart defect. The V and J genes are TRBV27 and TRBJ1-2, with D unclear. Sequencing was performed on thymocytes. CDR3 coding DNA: TGTGCCAGCAGGGGAGTTAAGGAGGGCGGCTACACCTTC. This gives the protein CASRGVKEGGYTF.